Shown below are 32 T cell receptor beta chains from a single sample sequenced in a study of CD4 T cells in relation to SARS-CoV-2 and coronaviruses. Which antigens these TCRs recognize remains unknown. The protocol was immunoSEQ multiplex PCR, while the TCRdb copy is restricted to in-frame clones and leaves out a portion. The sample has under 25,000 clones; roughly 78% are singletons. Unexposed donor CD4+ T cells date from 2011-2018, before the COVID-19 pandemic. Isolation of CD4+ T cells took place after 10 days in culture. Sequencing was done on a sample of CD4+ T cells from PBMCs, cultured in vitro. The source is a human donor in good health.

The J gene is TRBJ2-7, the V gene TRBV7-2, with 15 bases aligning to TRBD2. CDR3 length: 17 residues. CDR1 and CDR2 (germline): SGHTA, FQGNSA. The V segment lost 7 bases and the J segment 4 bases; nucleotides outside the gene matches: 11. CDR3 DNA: TGTGCCAGCATACTGGGACTAGCGGGAGGTTGGGCTTACGAGCAGTACTTC. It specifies CASILGLAGGWAYEQYF.

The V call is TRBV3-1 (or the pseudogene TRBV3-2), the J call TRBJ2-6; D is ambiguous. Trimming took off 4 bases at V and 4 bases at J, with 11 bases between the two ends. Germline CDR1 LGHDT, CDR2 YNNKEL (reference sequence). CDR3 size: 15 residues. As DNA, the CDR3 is TGTGCCAGCAGCCCCGTTGTGTCCGGGGCCAACGTCCTGACTTTC. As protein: CASSPVVSGANVLTF.

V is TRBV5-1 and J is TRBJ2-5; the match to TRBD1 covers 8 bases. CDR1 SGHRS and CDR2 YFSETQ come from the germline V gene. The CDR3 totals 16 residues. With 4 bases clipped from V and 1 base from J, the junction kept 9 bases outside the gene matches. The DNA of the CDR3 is TGCGCCAGCAGCCTACAGACCGGGACAGGCCAAGAGACCCAGTACTTC. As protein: CASSLQTGTGQETQYF. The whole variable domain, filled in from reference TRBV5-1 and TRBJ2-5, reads KAGVTQTPRYLIKTRGQQVTLSCSPISGHRSVSWYQQTPGQGLQFLFEYFSETQRNKGNFPGRFSGRQFSNSRSEMNVSTLELGDSALYLCASSLQTGTGQETQYFGPGTRLLVL.

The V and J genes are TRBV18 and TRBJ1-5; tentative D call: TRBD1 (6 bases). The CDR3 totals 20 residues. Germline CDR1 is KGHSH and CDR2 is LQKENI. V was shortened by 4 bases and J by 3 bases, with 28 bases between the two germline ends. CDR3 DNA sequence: TGTGCCAGCTCACTAACAGGGTTCTCCCCACAACGACGATACAATCAGCCCCAGCATTTT. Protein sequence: CASSLTGFSPQRRYNQPQHF.

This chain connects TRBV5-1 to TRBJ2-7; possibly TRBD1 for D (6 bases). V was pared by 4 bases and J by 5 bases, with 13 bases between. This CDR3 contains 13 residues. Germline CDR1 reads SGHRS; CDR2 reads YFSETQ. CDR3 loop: CASSLTGRHEQYF. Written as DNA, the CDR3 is TGCGCCAGCAGCCTGACAGGCCGCCACGAGCAGTACTTC.

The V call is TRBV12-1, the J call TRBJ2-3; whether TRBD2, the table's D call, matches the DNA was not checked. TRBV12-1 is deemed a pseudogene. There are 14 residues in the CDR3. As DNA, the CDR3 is TGTGCCAGCAGCCCGGGGACTAGCACAGATACGCAGTATTTT. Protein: CASSPGTSTDTQYF.

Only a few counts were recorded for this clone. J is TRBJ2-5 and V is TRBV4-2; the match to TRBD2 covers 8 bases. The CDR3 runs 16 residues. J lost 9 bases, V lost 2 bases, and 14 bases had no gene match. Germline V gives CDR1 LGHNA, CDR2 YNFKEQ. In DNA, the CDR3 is TGTGCCAGCAGCCAAACGAGCGGGGGCCAACCCAGGGCCCAGTACTTC. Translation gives CASSQTSGGQPRAQYF.

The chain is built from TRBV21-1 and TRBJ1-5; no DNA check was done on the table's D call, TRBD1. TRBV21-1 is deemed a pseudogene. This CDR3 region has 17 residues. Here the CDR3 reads CASSKIRTENSNQPQHF. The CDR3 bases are TGTGCCAGCAGCAAAATTCGGACAGAAAATAGCAATCAGCCCCAGCATTTT.

CDR3 DNA sequence: TGTGCCAGCAGAATAGACAGTGAGAATTCACCCCTCCACTTT. Encoded protein: CASRIDSENSPLHF. V usage is TRBV28 and J usage is TRBJ1-6; a possible D gene is TRBD1 (5 bases). The germline V and J ends were trimmed by 6 bases and 7 bases, with 13 bases remaining between them. Per the germline V gene, CDR1 is MDHEN and CDR2 is SYDVKM. CDR3 length: 14 amino acids.

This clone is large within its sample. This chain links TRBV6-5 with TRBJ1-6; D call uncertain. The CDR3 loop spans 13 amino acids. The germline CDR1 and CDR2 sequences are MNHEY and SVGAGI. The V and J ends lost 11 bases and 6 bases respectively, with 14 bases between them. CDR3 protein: CASSQQPNSPLHF. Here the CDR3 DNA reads TGTGCCTCATCTCAACAACCTAATTCACCCCTCCACTTT.

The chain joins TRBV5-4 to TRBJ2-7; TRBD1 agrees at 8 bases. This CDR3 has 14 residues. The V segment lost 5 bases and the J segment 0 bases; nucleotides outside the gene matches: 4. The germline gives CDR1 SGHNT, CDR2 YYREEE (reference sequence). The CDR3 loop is CASRRQGSSYEQYF. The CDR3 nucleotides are TGTGCCAGCAGACGACAGGGGAGCTCCTACGAGCAGTACTTC.

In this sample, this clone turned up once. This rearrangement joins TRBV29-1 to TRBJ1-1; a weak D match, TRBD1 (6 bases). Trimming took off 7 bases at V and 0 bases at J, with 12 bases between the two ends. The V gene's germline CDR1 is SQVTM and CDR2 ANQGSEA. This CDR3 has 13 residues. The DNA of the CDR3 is TGCAGCGCCCCGGGACACCTGAACACTGAAGCTTTCTTT. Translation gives CSAPGHLNTEAFF.

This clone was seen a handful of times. The DNA for the CDR3 is TGTGCCAGCAGCCCTGTTGGGAGGCTAGCGAATGAAGCTTTCTTT. Amino acids: CASSPVGRLANEAFF. The chain couples TRBV7-2 to TRBJ1-1; D not resolved. V gave up 5 bases and J gave up 7 bases, with 20 bases separating them. Germline CDR1 reads SGHTA; CDR2 reads FQGNSA. This CDR3 has 15 amino acids.

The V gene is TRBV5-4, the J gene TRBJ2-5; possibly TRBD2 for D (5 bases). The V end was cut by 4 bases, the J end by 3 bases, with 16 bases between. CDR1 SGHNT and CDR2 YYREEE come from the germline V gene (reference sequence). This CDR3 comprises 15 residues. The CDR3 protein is CASSPAGPGEETQYF. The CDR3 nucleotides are TGTGCCAGCAGCCCCGCCGGGCCCGGGGAAGAGACCCAGTACTTC.

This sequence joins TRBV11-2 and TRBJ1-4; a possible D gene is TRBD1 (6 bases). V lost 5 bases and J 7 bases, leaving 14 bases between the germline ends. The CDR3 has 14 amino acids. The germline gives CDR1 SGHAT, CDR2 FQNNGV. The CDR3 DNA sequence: TGTGCCAGCAGCCCCGGACAGAGAGCTGAAAAACTGTTTTTT. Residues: CASSPGQRAEKLFF.

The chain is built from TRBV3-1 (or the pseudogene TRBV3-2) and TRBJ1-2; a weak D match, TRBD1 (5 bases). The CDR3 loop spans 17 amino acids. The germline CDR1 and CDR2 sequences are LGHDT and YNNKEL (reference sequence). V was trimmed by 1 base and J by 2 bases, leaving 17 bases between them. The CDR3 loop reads CASSQVRVGAGNYGYTF. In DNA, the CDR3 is TGTGCCAGCAGCCAAGTCCGGGTCGGGGCTGGGAACTATGGCTACACCTTC.

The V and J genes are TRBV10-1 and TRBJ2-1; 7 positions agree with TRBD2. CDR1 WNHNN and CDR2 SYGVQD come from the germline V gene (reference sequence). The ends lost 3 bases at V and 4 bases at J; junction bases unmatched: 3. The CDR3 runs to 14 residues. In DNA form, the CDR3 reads TGCGCCAGCAGTGAAGCGGGAAGGTACAATGAGCAGTTCTTC. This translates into CASSEAGRYNEQFF.

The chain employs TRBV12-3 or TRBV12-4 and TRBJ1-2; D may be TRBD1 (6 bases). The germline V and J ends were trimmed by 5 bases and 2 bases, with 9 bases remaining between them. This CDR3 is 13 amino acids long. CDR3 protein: CASSVTGNYGYTF. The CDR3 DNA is TGTGCCAGCAGTGTAACAGGGAACTATGGCTACACCTTC.

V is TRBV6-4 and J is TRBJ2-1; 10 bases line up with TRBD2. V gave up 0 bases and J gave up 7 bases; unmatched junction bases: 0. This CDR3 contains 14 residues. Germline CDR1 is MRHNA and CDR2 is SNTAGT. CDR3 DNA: TGTGCCAGCAGTGACTCGACTAGCGGGAATGAGCAGTTCTTC. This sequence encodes CASSDSTSGNEQFF.

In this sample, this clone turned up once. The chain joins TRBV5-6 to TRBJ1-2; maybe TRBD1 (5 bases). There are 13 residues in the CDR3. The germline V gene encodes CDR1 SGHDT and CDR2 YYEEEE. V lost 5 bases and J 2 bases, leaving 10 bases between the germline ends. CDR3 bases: TGTGCCAGCAGTCAAGGGGTGAACTATGGCTACACCTTC. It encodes CASSQGVNYGYTF.

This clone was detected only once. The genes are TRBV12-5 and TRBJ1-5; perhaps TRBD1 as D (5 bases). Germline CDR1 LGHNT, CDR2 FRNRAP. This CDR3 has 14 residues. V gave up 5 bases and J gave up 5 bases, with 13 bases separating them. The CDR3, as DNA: TGTGCTAGTGGTCCGCAGGGAGTCCATCAGCCCCAGCATTTT. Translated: CASGPQGVHQPQHF.

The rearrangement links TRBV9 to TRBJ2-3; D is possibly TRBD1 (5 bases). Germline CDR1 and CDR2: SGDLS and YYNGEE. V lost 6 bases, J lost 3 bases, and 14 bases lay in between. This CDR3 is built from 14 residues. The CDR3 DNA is TGTGCCAGCACCCTAGGGCAGGGAACAGATACGCAGTATTTT. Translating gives CASTLGQGTDTQYF.

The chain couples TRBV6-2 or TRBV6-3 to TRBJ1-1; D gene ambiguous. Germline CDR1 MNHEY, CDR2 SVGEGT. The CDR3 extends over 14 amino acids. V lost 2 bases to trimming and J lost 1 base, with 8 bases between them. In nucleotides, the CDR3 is TGTGCCAGCAGTTACAGAGGCGGGAACACTGAAGCTTTCTTT. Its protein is CASSYRGGNTEAFF.

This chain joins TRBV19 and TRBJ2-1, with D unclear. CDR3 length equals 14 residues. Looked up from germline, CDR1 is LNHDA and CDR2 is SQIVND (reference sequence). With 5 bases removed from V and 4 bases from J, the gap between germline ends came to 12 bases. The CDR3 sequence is CASSVGKKYNEQFF. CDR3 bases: TGTGCCAGTAGTGTGGGGAAAAAATACAATGAGCAGTTCTTC.

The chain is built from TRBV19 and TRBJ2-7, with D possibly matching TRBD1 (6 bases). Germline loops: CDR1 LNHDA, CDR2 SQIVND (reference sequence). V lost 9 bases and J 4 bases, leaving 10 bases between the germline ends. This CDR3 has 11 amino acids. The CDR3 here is CASEQGYEQYF. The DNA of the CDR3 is TGTGCCAGCGAACAGGGTTACGAGCAGTACTTC.

The CDR3 is CASTSGGGGYNEQFF. The CDR3 region has the DNA TGTGCCAGTACCTCCGGGGGGGGAGGGTACAATGAGCAGTTCTTC. This sequence joins TRBV19 and TRBJ2-1; 8 nucleotides agree with TRBD2. CDR1 is LNHDA and CDR2 is SQIVND in the germline V gene (reference sequence). The CDR3 sequence is 15 residues long. Trimming at V came to 7 bases and at J to 4 bases, leaving 9 bases not matched to a gene.

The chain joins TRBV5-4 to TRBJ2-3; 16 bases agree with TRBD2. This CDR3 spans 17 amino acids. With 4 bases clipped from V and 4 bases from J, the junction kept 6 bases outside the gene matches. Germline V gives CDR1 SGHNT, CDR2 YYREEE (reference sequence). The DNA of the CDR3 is TGTGCCAGCAGCGGGGGGACTAGCGGGAGGGGGGCAGATACGCAGTATTTT. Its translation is CASSGGTSGRGADTQYF. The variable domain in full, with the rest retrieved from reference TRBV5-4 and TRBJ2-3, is ETGVTQSPTHLIKTRGQQVTLRCSSQSGHNTVSWYQQALGQGPQFIFQYYREEENGRGNFPPRFSGLQFPNYSSELNVNALELDDSALYLCASSGGTSGRGADTQYFGPGTRLTVL.

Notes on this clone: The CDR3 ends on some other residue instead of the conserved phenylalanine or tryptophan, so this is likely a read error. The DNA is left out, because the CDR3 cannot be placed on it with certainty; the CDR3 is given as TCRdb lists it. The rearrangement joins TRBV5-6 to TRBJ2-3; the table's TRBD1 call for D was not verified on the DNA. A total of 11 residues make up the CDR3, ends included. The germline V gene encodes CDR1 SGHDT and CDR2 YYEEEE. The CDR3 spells CASSLGAMKGI.

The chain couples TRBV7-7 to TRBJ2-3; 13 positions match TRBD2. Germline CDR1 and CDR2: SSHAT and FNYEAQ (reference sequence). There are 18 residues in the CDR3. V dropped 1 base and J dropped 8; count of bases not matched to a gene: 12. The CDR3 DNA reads TGTGCCAGCAGCTTAGGACGCGGACTAGCGGGAGAGTTGGGTACGCAGTATTTT. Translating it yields CASSLGRGLAGELGTQYF.

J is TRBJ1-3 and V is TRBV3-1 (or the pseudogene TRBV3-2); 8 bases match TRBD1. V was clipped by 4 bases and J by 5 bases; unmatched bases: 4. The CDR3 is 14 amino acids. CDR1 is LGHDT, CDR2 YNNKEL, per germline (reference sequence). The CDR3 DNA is TGTGCCAGCAGCCCCGGACAGGGTAGAAACACCATATATTTT. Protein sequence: CASSPGQGRNTIYF.

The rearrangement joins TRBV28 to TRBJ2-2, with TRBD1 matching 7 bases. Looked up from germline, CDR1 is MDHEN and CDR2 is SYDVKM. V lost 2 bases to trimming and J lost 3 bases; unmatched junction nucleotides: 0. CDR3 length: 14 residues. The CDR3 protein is CASSLTGDTGELFF. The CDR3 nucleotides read TGTGCCAGCAGTTTAACAGGGGACACCGGGGAGCTGTTTTTT.

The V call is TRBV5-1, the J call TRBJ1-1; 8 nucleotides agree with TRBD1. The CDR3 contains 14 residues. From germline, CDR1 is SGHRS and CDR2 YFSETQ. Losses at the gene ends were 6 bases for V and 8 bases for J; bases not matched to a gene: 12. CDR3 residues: CASILRPTGGEAFF. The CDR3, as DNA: TGCGCCAGCATTCTAAGGCCTACAGGGGGAGAAGCTTTCTTT.